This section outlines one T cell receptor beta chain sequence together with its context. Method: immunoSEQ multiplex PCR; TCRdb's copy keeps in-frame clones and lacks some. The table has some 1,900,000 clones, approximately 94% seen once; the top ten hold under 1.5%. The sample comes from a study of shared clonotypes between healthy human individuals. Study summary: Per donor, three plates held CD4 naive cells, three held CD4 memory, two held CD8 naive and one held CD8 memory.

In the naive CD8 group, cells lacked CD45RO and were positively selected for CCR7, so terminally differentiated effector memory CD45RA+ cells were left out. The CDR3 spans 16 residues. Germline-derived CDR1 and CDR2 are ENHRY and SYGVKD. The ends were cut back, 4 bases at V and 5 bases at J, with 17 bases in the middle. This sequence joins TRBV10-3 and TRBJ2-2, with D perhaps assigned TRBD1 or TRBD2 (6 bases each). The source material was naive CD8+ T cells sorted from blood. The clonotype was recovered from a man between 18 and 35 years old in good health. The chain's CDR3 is CAISGDGGPGTGELFF. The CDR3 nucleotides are TGTGCCATCAGTGGTGACGGGGGCCCGGGAACCGGGGAGCTGTTTTTT.